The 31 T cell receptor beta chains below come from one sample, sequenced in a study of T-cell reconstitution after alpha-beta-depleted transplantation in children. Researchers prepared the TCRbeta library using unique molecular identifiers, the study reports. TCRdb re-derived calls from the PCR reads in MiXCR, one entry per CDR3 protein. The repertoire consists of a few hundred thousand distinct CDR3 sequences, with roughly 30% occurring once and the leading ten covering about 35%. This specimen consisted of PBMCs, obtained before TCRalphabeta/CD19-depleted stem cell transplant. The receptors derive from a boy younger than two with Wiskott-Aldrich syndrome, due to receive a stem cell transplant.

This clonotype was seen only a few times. CDR3: CASSQAGANVLTF. The CDR3 nucleotides are TGTGCCAGCAGCCAGGCCGGGGCCAACGTCCTGACTTTC. The chain uses TRBV27 and TRBJ2-6; D uncertain. CDR1 is MNHEY, CDR2 SMNVEV, per germline (reference sequence). Trimming shortened V by 6 bases and J by 4 bases, and 7 bases separated the two germline ends. The CDR3 consists of 13 residues.

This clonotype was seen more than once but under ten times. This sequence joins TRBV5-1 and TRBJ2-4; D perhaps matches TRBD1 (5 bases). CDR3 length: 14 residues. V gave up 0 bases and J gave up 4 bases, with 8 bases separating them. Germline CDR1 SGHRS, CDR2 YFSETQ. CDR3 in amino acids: CASSLGQSKNIQYF. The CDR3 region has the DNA TGCGCCAGCAGCTTGGGACAGTCTAAAAACATTCAGTACTTC.

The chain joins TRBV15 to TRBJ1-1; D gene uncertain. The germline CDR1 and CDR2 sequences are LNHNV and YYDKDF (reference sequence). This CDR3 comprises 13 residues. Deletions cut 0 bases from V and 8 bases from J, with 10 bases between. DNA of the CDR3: TGTGCCACCAGCAGAGAGCCAGGCGGGGAAGCTTTCTTT. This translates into CATSREPGGEAFF. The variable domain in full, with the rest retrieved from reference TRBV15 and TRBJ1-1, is DAMVIQNPRYQVTQFGKPVTLSCSQTLNHNVMYWYQQKSSQAPKLLFHYYDKDFNNEADTPDNFQSRRPNTSFCFLDIRSPGLGDTAMYLCATSREPGGEAFFGQGTRLTVV.

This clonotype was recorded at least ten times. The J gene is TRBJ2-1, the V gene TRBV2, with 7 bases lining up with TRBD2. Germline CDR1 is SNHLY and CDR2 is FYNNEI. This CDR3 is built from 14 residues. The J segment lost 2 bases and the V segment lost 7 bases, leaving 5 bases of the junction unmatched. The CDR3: CASTAGEPYNEQFF. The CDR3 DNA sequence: TGTGCCAGCACGGCGGGAGAGCCCTACAATGAGCAGTTCTTC. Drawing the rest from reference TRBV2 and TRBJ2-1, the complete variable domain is EPEVTQTPSHQVTQMGQEVILRCVPISNHLYFYWYRQILGQKVEFLVSFYNNEISEKSEIFDDQFSVERPDGSNFTLKIRSTKLEDSAMYFCASTAGEPYNEQFFGPGTRLTVL.

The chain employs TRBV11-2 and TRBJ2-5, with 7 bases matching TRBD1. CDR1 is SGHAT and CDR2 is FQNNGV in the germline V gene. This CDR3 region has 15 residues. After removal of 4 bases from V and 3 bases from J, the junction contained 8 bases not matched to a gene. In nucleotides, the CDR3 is TGTGCCAGCAGCTCTAAGGGACAGTTTAAAGAGACCCAGTACTTC. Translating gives CASSSKGQFKETQYF.

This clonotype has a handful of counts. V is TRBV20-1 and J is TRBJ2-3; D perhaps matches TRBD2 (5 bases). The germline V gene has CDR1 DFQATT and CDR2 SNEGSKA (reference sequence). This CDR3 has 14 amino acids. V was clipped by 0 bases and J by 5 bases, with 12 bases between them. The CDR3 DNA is TGCAGTGCTAGAGACCCAAGAGGAGGAGATACGCAGTATTTT. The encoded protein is CSARDPRGGDTQYF.

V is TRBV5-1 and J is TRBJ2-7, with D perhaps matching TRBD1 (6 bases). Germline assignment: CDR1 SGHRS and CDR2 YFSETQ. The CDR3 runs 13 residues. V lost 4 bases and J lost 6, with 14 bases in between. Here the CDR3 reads CASSVVAGVEQYF. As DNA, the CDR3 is TGCGCCAGCAGCGTGGTGGCAGGGGTCGAGCAGTACTTC. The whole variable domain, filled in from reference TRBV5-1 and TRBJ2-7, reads KAGVTQTPRYLIKTRGQQVTLSCSPISGHRSVSWYQQTPGQGLQFLFEYFSETQRNKGNFPGRFSGRQFSNSRSEMNVSTLELGDSALYLCASSVVAGVEQYFGPGTRLTVT.

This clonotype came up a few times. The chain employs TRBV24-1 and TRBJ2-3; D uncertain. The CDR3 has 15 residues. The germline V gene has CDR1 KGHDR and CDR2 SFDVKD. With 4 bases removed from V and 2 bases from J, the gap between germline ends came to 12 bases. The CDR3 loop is CATSDPSFHTDTQYF. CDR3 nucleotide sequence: TGTGCCACCAGTGACCCTTCCTTTCACACAGATACGCAGTATTTT.

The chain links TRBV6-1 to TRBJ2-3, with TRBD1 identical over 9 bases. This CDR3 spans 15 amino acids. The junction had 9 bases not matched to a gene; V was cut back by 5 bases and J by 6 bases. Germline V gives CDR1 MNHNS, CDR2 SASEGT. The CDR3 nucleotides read TGTGCCAGCAGTCCCCGGGACAGGGTATCGGATACGCAGTATTTT. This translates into CASSPRDRVSDTQYF.

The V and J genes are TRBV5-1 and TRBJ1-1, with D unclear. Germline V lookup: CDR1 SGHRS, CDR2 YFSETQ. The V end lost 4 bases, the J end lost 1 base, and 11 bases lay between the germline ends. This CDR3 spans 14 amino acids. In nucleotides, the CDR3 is TGCGCCAGCAGCGAGGGCCCTTCGAACACTGAAGCTTTCTTT. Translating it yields CASSEGPSNTEAFF.

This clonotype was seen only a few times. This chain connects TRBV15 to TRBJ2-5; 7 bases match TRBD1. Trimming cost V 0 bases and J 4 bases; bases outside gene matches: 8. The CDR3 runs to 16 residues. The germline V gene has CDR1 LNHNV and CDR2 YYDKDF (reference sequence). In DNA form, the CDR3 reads TGTGCCACCAGCAGAGAGACAGGGCGGCGGAGAGAGACCCAGTACTTC. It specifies CATSRETGRRRETQYF.

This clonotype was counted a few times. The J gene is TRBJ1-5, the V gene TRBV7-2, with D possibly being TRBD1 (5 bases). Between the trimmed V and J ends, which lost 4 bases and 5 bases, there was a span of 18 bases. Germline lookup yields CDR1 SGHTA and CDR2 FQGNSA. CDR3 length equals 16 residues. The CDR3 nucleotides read TGTGCCAGCAGCTCAAGGCGGGCAGGGAAGGATCAGCCCCAGCATTTT. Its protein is CASSSRRAGKDQPQHF.

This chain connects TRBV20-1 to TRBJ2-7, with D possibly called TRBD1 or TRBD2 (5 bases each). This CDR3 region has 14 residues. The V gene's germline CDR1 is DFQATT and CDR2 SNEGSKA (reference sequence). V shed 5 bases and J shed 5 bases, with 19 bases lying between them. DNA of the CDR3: TGCAGTGCTGATGGGGACCTACGTCCCCACGAGCAGTACTTC. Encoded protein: CSADGDLRPHEQYF.

CDR3 bases: TGTGCCAGCAGTTTCAGGGAAGGGACTGAAGCTTTCTTT. This sequence encodes CASSFREGTEAFF. The chain combines TRBV12-3 or TRBV12-4 with TRBJ1-1; tentatively, D is TRBD1 (5 bases). This CDR3 has 13 residues. Trimming pared 3 bases from V and 5 bases from J, leaving 10 bases between.

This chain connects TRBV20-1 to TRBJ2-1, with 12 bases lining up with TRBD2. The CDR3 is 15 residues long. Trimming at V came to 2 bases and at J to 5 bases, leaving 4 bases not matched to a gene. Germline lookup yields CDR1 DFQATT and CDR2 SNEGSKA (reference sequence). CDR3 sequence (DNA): TGCAGTGCTAGACTAGCGGGAGGGCCGAACAATGAGCAGTTCTTC. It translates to CSARLAGGPNNEQFF.

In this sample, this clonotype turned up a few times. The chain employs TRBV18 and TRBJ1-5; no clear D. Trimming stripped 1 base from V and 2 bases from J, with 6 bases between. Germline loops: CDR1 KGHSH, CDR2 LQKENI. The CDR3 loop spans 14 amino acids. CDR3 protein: CASSPQAGNQPQHF. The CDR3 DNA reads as TGTGCCAGCTCACCACAGGCGGGCAATCAGCCCCAGCATTTT.

CDR3 nucleotide sequence: TGTGCCAGCAGCTTGGTGACGGGAGCGGGGCTGTTTTTT. Translated, it gives CASSLVTGAGLFF. This sequence joins TRBV11-2 and TRBJ1-4; D remains unclear. CDR3 size: 13 residues. Trimming pared 3 bases from V and 14 bases from J, leaving 16 bases between. Germline V gives CDR1 SGHAT, CDR2 FQNNGV. The complete variable domain, with remaining parts taken from reference TRBV11-2 and TRBJ1-4, reads EAGVAQSPRYKIIEKRQSVAFWCNPISGHATLYWYQQILGQGPKLLIQFQNNGVVDDSQLPKDRFSAERLKGVDSTLKIQPAKLEDSAVYLCASSLVTGAGLFFGSGTQLSVL.

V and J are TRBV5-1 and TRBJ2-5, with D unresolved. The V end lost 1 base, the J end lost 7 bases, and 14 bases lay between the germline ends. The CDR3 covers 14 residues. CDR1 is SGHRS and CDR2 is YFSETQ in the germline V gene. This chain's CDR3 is CASSLLEGSGTQYF. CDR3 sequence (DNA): TGCGCCAGCAGCTTGTTAGAAGGCAGTGGGACCCAGTACTTC.

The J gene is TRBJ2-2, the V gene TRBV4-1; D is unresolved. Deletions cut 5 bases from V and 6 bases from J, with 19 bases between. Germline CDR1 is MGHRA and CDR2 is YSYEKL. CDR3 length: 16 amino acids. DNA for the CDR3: TGCGCCAGCAGCTTAATCGGTGTTGTCAGGTCCGGGGAGCTGTTTTTT. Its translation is CASSLIGVVRSGELFF.

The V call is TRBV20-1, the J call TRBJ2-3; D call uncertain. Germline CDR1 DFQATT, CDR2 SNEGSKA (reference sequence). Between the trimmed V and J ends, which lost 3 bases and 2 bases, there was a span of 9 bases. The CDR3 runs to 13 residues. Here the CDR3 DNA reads TGCAGTGCTAGCTACTTAGCCACAGATACGCAGTATTTT. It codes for CSASYLATDTQYF.

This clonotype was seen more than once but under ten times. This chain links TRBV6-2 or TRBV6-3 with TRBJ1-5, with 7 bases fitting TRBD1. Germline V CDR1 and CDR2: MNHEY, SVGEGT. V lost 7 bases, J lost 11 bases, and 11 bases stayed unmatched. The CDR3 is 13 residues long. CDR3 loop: CASTNDRVRSQHF. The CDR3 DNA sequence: TGTGCCAGCACCAACGACAGGGTCCGGTCCCAGCATTTT.

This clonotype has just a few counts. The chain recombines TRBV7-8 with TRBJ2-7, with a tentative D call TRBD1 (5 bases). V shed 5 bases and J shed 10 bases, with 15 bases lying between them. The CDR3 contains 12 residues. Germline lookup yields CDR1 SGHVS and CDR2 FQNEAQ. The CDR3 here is CASSPGYYIQYF. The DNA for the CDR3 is TGTGCCAGCAGCCCAGGGTATTACATACAGTACTTC.

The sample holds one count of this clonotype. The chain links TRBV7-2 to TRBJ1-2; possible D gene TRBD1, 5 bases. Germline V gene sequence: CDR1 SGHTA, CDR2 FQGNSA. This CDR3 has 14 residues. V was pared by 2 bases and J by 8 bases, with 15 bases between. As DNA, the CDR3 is TGTGCCAGCAGCTTATCTGCAGGGAAGAGGGGCTACACCTTC. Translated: CASSLSAGKRGYTF. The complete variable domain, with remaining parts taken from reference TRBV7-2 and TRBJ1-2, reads GAGVSQSPSNKVTEKGKDVELRCDPISGHTALYWYRQSLGQGLEFLIYFQGNSAPDKSGLPSDRFSAERTGGSVSTLTIQRTQQEDSAVYLCASSLSAGKRGYTFGSGTRLTVV.

The CDR3 DNA reads as TGCGCCAGCAGCTTGGGGGGGGGCAGGCAGTATGGCTACACCTTC. This translates into CASSLGGGRQYGYTF. The chain recombines TRBV5-1 with TRBJ1-2; tentative D call: TRBD1 (6 bases). Between the trimmed V and J ends, which lost 0 bases and 5 bases, there was a span of 14 bases. This CDR3 has 15 residues. CDR1 SGHRS and CDR2 YFSETQ come from the germline V gene.

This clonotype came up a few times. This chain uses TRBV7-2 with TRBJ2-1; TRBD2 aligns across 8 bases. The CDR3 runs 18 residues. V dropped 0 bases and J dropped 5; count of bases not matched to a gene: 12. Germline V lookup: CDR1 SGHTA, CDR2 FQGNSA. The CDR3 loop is CASSLAPRVSGTNNEQFF. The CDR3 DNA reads TGTGCCAGCAGCTTAGCCCCCAGGGTTAGCGGGACTAACAATGAGCAGTTCTTC.

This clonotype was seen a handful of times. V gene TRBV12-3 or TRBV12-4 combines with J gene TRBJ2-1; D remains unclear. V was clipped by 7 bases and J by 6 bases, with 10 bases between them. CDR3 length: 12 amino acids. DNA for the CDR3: TGTGCCAGCACATCCCGAGGCAATGAGCAGTTCTTC. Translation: CASTSRGNEQFF.

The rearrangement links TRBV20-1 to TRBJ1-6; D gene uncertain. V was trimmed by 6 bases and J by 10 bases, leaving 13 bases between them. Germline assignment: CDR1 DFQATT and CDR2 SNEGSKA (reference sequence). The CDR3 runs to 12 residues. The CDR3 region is CSAVAGPSPLHF. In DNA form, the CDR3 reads TGCAGTGCAGTGGCGGGTCCATCACCCCTCCACTTT.

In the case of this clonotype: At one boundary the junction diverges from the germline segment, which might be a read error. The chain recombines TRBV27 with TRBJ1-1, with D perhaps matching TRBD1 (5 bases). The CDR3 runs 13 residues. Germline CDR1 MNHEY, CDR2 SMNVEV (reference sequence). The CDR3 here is CASSLIFRGEVFF. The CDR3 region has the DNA TGTGCCAGCAGTTTAATTTTTCGGGGCGAAGTTTTCTTT.

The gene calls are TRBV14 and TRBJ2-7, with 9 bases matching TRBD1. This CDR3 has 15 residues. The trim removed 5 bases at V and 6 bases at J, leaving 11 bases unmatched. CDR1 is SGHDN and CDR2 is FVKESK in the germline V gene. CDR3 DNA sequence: TGTGCCAGCAGCGACAGGGGACAGGGTTTTACCGAGCAGTACTTC. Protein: CASSDRGQGFTEQYF.

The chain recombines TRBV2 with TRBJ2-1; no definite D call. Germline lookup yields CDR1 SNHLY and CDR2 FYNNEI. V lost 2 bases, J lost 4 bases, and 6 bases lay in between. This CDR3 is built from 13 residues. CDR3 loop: CASSESEYNEQFF. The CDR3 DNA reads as TGTGCCAGCAGTGAATCTGAGTACAATGAGCAGTTCTTC.

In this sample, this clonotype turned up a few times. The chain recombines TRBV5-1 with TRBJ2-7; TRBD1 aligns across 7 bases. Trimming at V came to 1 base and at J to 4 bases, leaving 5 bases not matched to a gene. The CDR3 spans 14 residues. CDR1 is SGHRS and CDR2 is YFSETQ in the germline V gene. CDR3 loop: CASSLPTGSYEQYF. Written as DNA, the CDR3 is TGCGCCAGCAGCTTGCCGACAGGGAGTTACGAGCAGTACTTC.